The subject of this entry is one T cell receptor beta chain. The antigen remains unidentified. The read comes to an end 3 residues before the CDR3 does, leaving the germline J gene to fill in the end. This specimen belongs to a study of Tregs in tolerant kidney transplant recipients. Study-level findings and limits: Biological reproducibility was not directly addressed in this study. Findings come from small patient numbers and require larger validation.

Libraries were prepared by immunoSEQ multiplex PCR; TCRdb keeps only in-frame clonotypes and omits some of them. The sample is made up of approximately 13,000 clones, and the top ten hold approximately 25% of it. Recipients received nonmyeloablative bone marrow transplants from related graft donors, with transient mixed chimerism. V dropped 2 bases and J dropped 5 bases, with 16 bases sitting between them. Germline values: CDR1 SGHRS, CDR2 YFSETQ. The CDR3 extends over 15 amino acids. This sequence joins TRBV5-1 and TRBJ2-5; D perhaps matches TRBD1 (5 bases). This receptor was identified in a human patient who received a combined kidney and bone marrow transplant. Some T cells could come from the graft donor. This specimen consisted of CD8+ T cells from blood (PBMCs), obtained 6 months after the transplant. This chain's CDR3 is CASSFFQGLVETQYF. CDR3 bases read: TGCGCCAGCAGCTTTTTTCAGGGCCTGGTTGAGACC.